These 5 T cell receptor beta chains were sequenced from one sample in a study of early T cells in non-severe SARS-CoV-2 infection. TCRdb processed the 5' RACE reads anew with MiXCR; each CDR3 protein has one entry. The sample carries 65,000 to 80,000 distinct CDR3 sequences, about 11% recorded once. The material sequenced was whole blood. Receptor source: an adult who was a healthcare worker with PCR-confirmed SARS-CoV-2 infection or an uninfected control (not recorded which).

This clonotype was observed at least ten times. The CDR3 sequence: CASSLVIGGRDTQYF. DNA for the CDR3: TGTGCCAGCAGCTTAGTAATCGGGGGCCGTGATACGCAGTATTTT. V gene TRBV7-2 combines with J gene TRBJ2-3; D may correspond to TRBD1 or TRBD2 (6 bases each). CDR3 length: 15 amino acids. V lost 1 base, J lost 6 bases, and 14 bases lay in between. Per germline, CDR1 SGHTA and CDR2 FQGNSA.

In its sample, this clonotype was seen many times. The chain couples TRBV7-9 to TRBJ2-5; 10 nucleotides match TRBD1. The V gene's germline CDR1 is SEHNR and CDR2 FQNEAQ (reference sequence). With V trimmed by 4 bases and J by 5 bases, 10 bases remained unmatched. This CDR3 has 16 residues. CDR3 coding DNA: TGTGCCAGCAGCTCCTCCGGGACAGGGGAAGGCGAGACCCAGTACTTC. Its translation is CASSSSGTGEGETQYF.

This clonotype has more than one count but fewer than ten. This chain links TRBV24-1 with TRBJ2-1; D is uncertain. The V end lost 1 base, the J end lost 10 bases, and 16 bases lay between the germline ends. CDR3 length: 15 amino acids. In germline, CDR1 is KGHDR, CDR2 SFDVKD. The CDR3 region is CATSDFGQPRKEQFF. In DNA, the CDR3 is TGTGCCACCAGTGATTTCGGGCAGCCTCGGAAGGAGCAGTTCTTC.

This chain uses TRBV12-3 or TRBV12-4 with TRBJ2-1; D remains ambiguous. CDR3 size: 16 residues. V dropped 7 bases and J dropped 0 bases, with 16 bases sitting between them. CDR3 nucleotide sequence: TGTGCCAGCAAGGCCGAGCGATTTAGCTCCTACAATGAGCAGTTCTTC. The encoded protein is CASKAERFSSYNEQFF.

This clonotype has ten or more counts. The chain recombines TRBV6-2 or TRBV6-3 with TRBJ1-1, with D perhaps TRBD1 (5 bases). Germline lookup yields CDR1 MNHEY and CDR2 SVGEGT. V was pared by 7 bases and J by 4 bases, with 16 bases between. This CDR3 region has 14 residues. As DNA, the CDR3 is TGTGCCAGCACCACTGAGGGGCCGACCACTGAAGCTTTCTTT. Encoded protein: CASTTEGPTTEAFF.